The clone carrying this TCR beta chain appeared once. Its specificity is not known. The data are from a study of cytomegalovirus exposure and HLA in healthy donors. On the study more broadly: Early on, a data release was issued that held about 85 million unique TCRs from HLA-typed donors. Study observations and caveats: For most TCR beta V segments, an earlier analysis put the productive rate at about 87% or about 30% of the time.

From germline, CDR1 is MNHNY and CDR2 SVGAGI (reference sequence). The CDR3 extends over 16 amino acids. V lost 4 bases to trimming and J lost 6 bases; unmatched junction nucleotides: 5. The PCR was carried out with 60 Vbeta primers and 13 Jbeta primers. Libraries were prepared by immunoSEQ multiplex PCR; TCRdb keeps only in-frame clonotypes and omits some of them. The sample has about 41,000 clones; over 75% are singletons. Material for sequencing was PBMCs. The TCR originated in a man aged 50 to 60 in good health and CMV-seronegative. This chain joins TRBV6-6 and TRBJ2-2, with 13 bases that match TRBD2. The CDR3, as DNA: TGTGCCAGCAGTTCTCCGGGACTAGCGGGATCCGGGGAGCTGTTTTTT. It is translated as CASSSPGLAGSGELFF.